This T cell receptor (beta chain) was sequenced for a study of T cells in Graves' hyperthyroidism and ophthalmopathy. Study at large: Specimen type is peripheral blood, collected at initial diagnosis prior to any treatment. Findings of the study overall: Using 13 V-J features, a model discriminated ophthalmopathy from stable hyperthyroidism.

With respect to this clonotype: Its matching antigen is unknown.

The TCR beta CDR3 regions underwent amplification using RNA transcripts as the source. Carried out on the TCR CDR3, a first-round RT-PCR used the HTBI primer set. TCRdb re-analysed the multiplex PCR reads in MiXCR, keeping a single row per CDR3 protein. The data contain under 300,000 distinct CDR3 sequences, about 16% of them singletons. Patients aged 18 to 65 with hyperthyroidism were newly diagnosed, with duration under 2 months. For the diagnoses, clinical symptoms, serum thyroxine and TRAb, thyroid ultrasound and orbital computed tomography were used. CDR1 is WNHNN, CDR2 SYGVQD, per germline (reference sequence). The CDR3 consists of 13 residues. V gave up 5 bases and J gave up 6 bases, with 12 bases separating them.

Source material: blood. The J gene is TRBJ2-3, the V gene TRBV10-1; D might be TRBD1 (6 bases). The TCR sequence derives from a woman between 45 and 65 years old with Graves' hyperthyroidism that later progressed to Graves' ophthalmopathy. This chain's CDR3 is CASSPHRADTQYF. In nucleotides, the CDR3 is TGCGCCAGCAGTCCCCACAGGGCCGATACGCAGTATTTT.